The 13 T cell receptor beta chains in this list originate from one sample, sequenced in a study of vaccination and CD4 T cells after COVID-19. Scientists ran DNA taken from cultured CD4+ T cells through the Oncomine TCR Beta short-read assay for sequencing. Via MiXCR, TCRdb re-called the PCR reads, giving one row per CDR3 protein. This table has over 15,000 distinct CDR3 sequences, 60% to 75% appearing once. These receptors' antigens are unknown. Treatment described: roughly ten-day PBMC culture with coronavirus spike peptide pools or control peptides (ViraFEST assay). The sample consisted of CD4+ T cells from blood, cultured in vitro. These receptors were taken from a human donor who had recovered from COVID-19.

The chain has TRBV20-1 and TRBJ1-5, with a possible D match to TRBD1 (5 bases). This CDR3 spans 14 amino acids. Between the trimmed V and J ends, which lost 6 bases and 6 bases, there was a span of 18 bases. Germline V gives CDR1 DFQATT, CDR2 SNEGSKA (reference sequence). The CDR3 is CSAKRAWGRQPQHF. The CDR3 DNA sequence: TGCAGTGCAAAGAGGGCGTGGGGCCGTCAGCCCCAGCATTTT.

The sample holds a few counts of this clonotype. V gene TRBV27 combines with J gene TRBJ1-2; 7 bases are a match to TRBD1. The CDR3 length is 17 residues. The trim removed 2 bases at V and 3 bases at J, leaving 12 bases unmatched. Germline CDR1 and CDR2: MNHEY and SMNVEV (reference sequence). CDR3 region: CASSLRQTGRVHYGYTF. DNA for the CDR3: TGTGCCAGCAGTTTACGCCAGACAGGGAGAGTGCACTATGGCTACACCTTC.

The chain combines TRBV6-1 with TRBJ1-2; D is possibly TRBD1 (5 bases). The CDR3 has 15 amino acids. Germline V gene data show CDR1 as MNHNS and CDR2 as SASEGT. Trimming took off 6 bases at V and 4 bases at J, with 18 bases between the two ends. The CDR3 region has the DNA TGTGCCAGCAGGCCCCCGGGACTTACTGTCTATGGCTACACCTTC. Protein product: CASRPPGLTVYGYTF.

This sequence joins TRBV19 and TRBJ1-2, with no clear D. V was pared by 6 bases and J by 0 bases, with 8 bases between. The CDR3 contains 13 residues. The V gene's germline CDR1 is LNHDA and CDR2 SQIVND (reference sequence). The chain's CDR3 is CASRRPPNYGYTF. In nucleotides, the CDR3 is TGTGCCAGTAGAAGGCCACCTAACTATGGCTACACCTTC.

This clonotype was found a few times. The rearrangement uses TRBV27 and TRBJ1-6; 10 bases are a match to TRBD1. This CDR3 spans 17 amino acids. The junction had 6 bases not matched to a gene; V was cut back by 6 bases and J by 1 base. The germline gives CDR1 MNHEY, CDR2 SMNVEV (reference sequence). CDR3 nucleotides: TGTGCCAGCAGCCGGGGACAGGGGTATTCCTATAATTCACCCCTCCACTTT. Translation: CASSRGQGYSYNSPLHF.

The chain joins TRBV20-1 to TRBJ1-4; 9 bases are shared with TRBD1. Germline-derived CDR1 and CDR2 are DFQATT and SNEGSKA (reference sequence). V gave up 6 bases and J gave up 8 bases; unmatched junction bases: 7. This CDR3 has 13 residues. CDR3 nucleotides: TGCAGTGCGATACAGGGGGCTTACGAAAAACTGTTTTTT. Translated: CSAIQGAYEKLFF.

The CDR3 protein is CSARQGWTEAFF. In DNA form, the CDR3 reads TGCAGTGCCAGACAGGGTTGGACTGAAGCTTTCTTT. The V call is TRBV20-1, the J call TRBJ1-1; TRBD1 aligns across 7 bases. This CDR3 contains 12 residues. CDR1 and CDR2 from the germline V gene are DFQATT and SNEGSKA (reference sequence). V trimming: 6 bases; J trimming: 5 bases; junction bases outside the gene matches: 6.

This clonotype was detected only a few times. The chain has TRBV7-2 and TRBJ1-2; D is possibly TRBD1 (5 bases). CDR1 SGHTA and CDR2 FQGNSA come from the germline V gene. V dropped 0 bases and J dropped 2 bases, with 10 bases sitting between them. The CDR3 has 15 residues. CDR3 loop: CASSLAAGRNYGYTF. CDR3 nucleotide sequence: TGTGCCAGCAGCTTAGCAGCAGGGAGGAACTATGGCTACACCTTC.

This clonotype was counted a few times. The chain recombines TRBV24-1 with TRBJ2-3; the match to TRBD2 covers 7 bases. The CDR3 is made up of 15 amino acids. Germline trimming cut 5 bases from V and 1 base from J; bases unmatched to any gene: 5. CDR1 and CDR2 from the germline V gene are KGHDR and SFDVKD. CDR3 residues: CATSVGGSGTDTQYF. The CDR3 bases are TGTGCCACCAGTGTGGGGGGGTCTGGCACAGATACGCAGTATTTT.

The gene calls are TRBV20-1 and TRBJ2-3; D is unclear. The germline V gene has CDR1 DFQATT and CDR2 SNEGSKA (reference sequence). The CDR3 consists of 10 residues. The V gene lost 7 bases and the J gene lost 3 bases, with 5 bases spanning the gap. CDR3 DNA sequence: TGCAGTGTTGGGACAGATACGCAGTATTTT. Translating it yields CSVGTDTQYF.

This chain joins TRBV7-3 and TRBJ2-4; maybe TRBD2 (6 bases). This CDR3 has 11 residues. Germline V gene data show CDR1 as SGHTA and CDR2 as FQGTGA. Trimming took 5 bases from V and 9 from J, leaving 8 bases between them. The CDR3 DNA follows: TGTGCCAGCAGCCTGGGGGGCATTCAGTACTTC. Protein product: CASSLGGIQYF.

The gene calls are TRBV28 and TRBJ2-7; no clear D gene. The CDR3 has 15 residues. V was pared by 6 bases and J by 0 bases, with 15 bases between. CDR1 and CDR2 from the germline V gene are MDHEN and SYDVKM. Here the CDR3 DNA reads TGTGCCAGCAGGCGACTCCGGGCCTTCTCCTACGAGCAGTACTTC. Translated, it gives CASRRLRAFSYEQYF.

The chain combines TRBV20-1 with TRBJ1-2; a weak D match, TRBD1 (5 bases). Trimming removed 0 bases from V and 4 bases from J, with 18 bases in between. The CDR3 is 16 residues long. CDR1 is DFQATT, CDR2 SNEGSKA, per germline (reference sequence). CDR3 coding DNA: TGCAGTGCTAGAGAGGTTCGCGGGACGGGTGGCTATGGCTACACCTTC. Amino acids: CSAREVRGTGGYGYTF.